This entry concerns a single T cell receptor (beta chain). Its target is unknown. Both 60 Vbeta primers and 13 Jbeta primers went into the PCR. This table comes from immunoSEQ multiplex PCR, and its TCRdb copy is limited to in-frame clones, with some not included. This table holds 100,000 to 150,000 clones, about 74% found once. This record belongs to a study of cytomegalovirus exposure and HLA in healthy donors. This CDR3 contains 14 residues. V was trimmed by 5 bases and J by 0 bases, leaving 10 bases between them. Per the germline V gene, CDR1 is LNHDA and CDR2 is SQIVND (reference sequence). Findings and limits, study-wide: Prior analysis indicated that the majority of TCR beta V segments exhibited productivity approximately 90% or approximately 30% of the time. One cluster of highly shared sequence variants probably arose as a sequencing artifact.

V gene TRBV19 combines with J gene TRBJ1-1; a possible D gene is TRBD1 (6 bases). The source material was PBMCs. This clonotype was sampled from a woman in her fifties or sixties in good health and CMV-seropositive. CDR3 in DNA: TGTGCCAGTAGTGGACAGACGATGAACACTGAAGCTTTCTTT. Translation: CASSGQTMNTEAFF.